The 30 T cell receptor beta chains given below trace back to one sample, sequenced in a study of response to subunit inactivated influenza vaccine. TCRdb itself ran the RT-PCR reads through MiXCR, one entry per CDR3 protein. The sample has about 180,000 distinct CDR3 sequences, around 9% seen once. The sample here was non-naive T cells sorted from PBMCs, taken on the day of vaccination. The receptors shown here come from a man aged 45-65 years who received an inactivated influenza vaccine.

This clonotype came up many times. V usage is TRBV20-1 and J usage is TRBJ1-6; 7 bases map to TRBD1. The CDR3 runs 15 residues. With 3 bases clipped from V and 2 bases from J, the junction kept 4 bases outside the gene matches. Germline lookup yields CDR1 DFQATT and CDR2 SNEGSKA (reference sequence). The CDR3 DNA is TGCAGTGCTAGTCCTCAGGGGGCCTATAATTCACCCCTCCACTTT. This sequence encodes CSASPQGAYNSPLHF.

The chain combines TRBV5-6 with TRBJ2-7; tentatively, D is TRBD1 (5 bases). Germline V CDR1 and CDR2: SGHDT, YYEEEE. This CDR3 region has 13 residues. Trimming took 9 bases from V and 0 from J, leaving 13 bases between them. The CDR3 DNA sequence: TGTGCCATGAGCCCCAGGGTCTCCTACGAGCAGTACTTC. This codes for CAMSPRVSYEQYF.

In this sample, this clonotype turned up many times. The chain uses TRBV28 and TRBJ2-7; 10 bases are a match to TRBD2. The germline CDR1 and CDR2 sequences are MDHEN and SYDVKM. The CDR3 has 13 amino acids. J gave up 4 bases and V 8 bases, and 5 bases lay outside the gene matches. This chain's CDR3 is CASLTSGTYEQYF. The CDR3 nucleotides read TGTGCCAGCCTTACTAGCGGGACATACGAGCAGTACTTC.

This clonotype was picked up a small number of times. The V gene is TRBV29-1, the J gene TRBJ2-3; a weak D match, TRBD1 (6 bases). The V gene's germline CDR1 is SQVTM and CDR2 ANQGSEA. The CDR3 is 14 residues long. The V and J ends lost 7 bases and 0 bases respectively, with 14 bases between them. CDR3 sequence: CSAFGQGSTDTQYF. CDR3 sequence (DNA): TGCAGCGCCTTTGGGCAGGGGAGCACAGATACGCAGTATTTT.

CDR3 protein: CASSKTSGSRHEQFF. CDR3 bases: TGTGCCAGCAGTAAGACCAGCGGGAGCAGGCATGAGCAGTTCTTC. The chain joins TRBV28 to TRBJ2-1; 8 bases line up with TRBD2. Germline loops: CDR1 MDHEN, CDR2 SYDVKM. The CDR3 extends over 15 amino acids. Losses at the gene ends were 5 bases for V and 8 bases for J; bases not matched to a gene: 11.

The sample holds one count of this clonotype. The CDR3 DNA reads TGTGCCAGCAGCCTTATTAGCGGGAAAGGAGGCTACGAGCAGTACTTC. Residues: CASSLISGKGGYEQYF. The chain joins TRBV4-2 to TRBJ2-7, with 8 nucleotides matching TRBD2. Germline CDR1 reads LGHNA; CDR2 reads YNFKEQ. The V and J ends lost 4 bases and 3 bases, in that order; junction bases with no gene match: 11. This CDR3 has 16 amino acids.

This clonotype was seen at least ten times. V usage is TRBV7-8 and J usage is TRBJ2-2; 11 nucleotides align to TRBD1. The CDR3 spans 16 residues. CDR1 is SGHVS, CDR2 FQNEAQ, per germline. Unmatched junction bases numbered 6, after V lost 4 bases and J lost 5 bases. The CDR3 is CASSSSDRGPTGELFF. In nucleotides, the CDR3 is TGTGCCAGCAGCTCCTCGGACAGGGGGCCGACCGGGGAGCTGTTTTTT.

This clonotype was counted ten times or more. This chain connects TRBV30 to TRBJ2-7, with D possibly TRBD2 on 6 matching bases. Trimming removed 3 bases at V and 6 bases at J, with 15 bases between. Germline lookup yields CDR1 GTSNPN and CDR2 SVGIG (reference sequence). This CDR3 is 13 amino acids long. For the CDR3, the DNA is TGTGCCTGGAGCAAAGGGACTCCCCGCGAGCAGTACTTC. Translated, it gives CAWSKGTPREQYF.

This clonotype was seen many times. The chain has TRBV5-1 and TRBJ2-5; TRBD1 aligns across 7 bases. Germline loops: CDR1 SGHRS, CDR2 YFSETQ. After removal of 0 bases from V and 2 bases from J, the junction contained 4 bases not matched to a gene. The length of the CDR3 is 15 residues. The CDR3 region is CASSLDGTAQETQYF. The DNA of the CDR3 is TGCGCCAGCAGCTTGGATGGGACAGCACAAGAGACCCAGTACTTC.

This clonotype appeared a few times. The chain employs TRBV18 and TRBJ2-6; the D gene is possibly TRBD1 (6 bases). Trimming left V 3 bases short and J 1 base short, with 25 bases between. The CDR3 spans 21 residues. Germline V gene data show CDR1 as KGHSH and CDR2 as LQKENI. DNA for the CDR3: TGTGCCAGCTCACCCCCCCAGGGGTTCAGTACCACTCGTTCTGGGGCCAACGTCCTGACTTTC. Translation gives CASSPPQGFSTTRSGANVLTF.

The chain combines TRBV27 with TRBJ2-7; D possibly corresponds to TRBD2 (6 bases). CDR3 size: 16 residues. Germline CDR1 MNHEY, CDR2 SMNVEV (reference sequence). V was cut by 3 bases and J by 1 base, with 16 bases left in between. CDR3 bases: TGTGCCAGCAGTTTTCTTGCCGGGGGTGGGTCCTACGAGCAGTACTTC. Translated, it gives CASSFLAGGGSYEQYF.

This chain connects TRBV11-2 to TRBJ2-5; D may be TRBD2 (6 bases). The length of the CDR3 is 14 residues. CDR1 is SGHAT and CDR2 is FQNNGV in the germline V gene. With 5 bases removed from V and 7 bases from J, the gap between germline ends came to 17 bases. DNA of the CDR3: TGTGCCAGCAGCGTGGAGGCTCGGGGAGGGACCCAGTACTTC. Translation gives CASSVEARGGTQYF.

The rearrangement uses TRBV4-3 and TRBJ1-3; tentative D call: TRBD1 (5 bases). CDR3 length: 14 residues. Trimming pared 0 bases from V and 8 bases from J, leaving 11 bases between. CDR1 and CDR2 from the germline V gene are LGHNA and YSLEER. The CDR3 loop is CASSQEGLGDTIYF. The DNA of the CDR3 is TGCGCCAGCAGCCAAGAGGGGTTAGGGGACACCATATATTTT.

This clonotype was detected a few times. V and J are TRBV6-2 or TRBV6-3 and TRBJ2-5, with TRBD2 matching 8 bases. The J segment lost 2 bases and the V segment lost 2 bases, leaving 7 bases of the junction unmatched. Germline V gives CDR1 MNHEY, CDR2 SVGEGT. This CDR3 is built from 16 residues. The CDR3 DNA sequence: TGTGCCAGCAGTTACAATCGCGGGGGGCCTCAAGAGACCCAGTACTTC. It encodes CASSYNRGGPQETQYF.

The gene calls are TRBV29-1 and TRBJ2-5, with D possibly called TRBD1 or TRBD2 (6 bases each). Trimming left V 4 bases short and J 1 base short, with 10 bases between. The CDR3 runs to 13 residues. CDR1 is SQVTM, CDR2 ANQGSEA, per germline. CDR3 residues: CSVGGAPQETQYF. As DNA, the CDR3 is TGCAGCGTTGGGGGGGCCCCCCAAGAGACCCAGTACTTC.

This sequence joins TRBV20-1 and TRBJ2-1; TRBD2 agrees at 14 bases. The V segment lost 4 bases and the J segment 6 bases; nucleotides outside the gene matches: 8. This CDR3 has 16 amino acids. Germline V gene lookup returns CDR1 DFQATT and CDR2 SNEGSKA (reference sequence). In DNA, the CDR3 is TGCAGTGCTAATACCGGGACTAGCGGGAGCGGCAATGAGCAGTTCTTC. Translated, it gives CSANTGTSGSGNEQFF.

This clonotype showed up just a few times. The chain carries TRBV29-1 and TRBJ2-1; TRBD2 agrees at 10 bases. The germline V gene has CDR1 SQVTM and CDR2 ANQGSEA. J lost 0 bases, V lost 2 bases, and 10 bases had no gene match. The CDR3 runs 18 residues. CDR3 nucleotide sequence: TGCAGCGTTGAAATAGGGACTAGCGTGGGGAGCTCCTACAATGAGCAGTTCTTC. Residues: CSVEIGTSVGSSYNEQFF.

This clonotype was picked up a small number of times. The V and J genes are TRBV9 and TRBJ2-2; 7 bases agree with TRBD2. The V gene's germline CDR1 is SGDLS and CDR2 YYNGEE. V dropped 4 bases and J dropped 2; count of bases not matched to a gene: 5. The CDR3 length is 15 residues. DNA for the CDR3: TGTGCCAGCAGCTCAGCGGGGAGCAACACCGGGGAGCTGTTTTTT. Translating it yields CASSSAGSNTGELFF.

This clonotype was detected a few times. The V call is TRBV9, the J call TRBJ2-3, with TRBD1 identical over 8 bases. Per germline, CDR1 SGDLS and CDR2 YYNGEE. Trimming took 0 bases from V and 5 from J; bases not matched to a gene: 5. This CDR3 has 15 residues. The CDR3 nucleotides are TGTGCCAGCAGCGTAGAGCCAGGGGGCAAAGATACGCAGTATTTT. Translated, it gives CASSVEPGGKDTQYF. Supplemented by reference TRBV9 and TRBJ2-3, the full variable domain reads DSGVTQTPKHLITATGQRVTLRCSPRSGDLSVYWYQQSLDQGLQFLIQYYNGEERAKGNILERFSAQQFPDLHSELNLSSLELGDSALYFCASSVEPGGKDTQYFGPGTRLTVL.

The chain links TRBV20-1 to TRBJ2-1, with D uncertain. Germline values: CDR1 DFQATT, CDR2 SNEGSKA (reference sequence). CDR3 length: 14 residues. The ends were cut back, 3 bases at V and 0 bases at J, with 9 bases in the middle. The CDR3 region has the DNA TGCAGTGCTAGGATACCTAGCTCCTACAATGAGCAGTTCTTC. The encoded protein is CSARIPSSYNEQFF.

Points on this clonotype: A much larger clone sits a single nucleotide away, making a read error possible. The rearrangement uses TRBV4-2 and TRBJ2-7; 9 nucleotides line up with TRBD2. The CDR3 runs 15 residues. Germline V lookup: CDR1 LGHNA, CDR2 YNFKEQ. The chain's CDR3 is CAISQEVAGVYEQYF. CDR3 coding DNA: TGTGCCATCAGCCAAGAGGTAGCGGGGGTCTACGAGCAGTACTTC.

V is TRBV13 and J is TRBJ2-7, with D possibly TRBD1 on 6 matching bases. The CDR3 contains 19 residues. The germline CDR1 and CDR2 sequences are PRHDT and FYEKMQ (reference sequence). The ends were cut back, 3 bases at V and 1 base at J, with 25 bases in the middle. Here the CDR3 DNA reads TGTGCCAGCAGCTTTGAAGGGTTAGACCAGGGGTTTGAATCCTACGAGCAGTACTTC. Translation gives CASSFEGLDQGFESYEQYF.

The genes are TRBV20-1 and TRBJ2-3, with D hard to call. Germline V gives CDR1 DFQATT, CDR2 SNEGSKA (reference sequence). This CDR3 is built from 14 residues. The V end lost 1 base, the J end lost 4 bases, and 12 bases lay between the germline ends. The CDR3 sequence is CSARASVGADTQYF. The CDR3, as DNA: TGCAGTGCTAGAGCCAGCGTAGGTGCAGATACGCAGTATTTT.

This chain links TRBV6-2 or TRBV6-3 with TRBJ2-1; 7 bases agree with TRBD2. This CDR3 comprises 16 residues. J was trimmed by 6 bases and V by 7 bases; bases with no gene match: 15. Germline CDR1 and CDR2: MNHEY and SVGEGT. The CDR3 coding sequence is TGTGCCAGCACCTTAACCCCTCCTAGCGGAATCAATGAGCAGTTCTTC. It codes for CASTLTPPSGINEQFF.

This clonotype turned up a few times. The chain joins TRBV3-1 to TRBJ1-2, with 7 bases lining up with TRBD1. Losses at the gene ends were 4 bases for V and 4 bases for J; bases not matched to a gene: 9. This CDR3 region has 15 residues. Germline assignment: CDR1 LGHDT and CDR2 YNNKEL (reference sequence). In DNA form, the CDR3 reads TGTGCCAGCAGCCTCGGGACAGCGGAATTCTATGGCTACACCTTC. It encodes CASSLGTAEFYGYTF.

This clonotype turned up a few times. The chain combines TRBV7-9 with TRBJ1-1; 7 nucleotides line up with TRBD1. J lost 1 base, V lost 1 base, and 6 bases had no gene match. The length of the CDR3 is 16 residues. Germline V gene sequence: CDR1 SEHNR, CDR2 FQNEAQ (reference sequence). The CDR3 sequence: CASSLGFGTANTEAFF. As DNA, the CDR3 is TGTGCCAGCAGCTTAGGGTTCGGGACAGCGAACACTGAAGCTTTCTTT.

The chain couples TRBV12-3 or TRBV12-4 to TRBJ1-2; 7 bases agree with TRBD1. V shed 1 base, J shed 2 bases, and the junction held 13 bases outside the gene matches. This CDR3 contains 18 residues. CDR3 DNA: TGTGCCAGCAGTTTAGTAAGGGGGCGAGGGGTTAGCAACTATGGCTACACCTTC. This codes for CASSLVRGRGVSNYGYTF.

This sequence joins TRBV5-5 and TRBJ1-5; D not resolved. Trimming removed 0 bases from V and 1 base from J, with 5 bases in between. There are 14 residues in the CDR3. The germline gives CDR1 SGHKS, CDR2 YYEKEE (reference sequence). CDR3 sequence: CASSLEQSNQPQHF. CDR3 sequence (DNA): TGTGCCAGCAGCTTGGAACAAAGCAATCAGCCCCAGCATTTT. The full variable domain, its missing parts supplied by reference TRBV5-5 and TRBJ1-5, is DAGVTQSPTHLIKTRGQQVTLRCSPISGHKSVSWYQQVLGQGPQFIFQYYEKEERGRGNFPDRFSARQFPNYSSELNVNALLLGDSALYLCASSLEQSNQPQHFGDGTRLSIL.

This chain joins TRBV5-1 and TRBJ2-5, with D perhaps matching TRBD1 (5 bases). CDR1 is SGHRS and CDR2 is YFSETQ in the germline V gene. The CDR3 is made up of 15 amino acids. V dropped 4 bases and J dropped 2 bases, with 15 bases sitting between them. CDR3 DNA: TGCGCCAGCAGCCGGTTGGGGCAGCCGCAAGAGACCCAGTACTTC. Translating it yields CASSRLGQPQETQYF.

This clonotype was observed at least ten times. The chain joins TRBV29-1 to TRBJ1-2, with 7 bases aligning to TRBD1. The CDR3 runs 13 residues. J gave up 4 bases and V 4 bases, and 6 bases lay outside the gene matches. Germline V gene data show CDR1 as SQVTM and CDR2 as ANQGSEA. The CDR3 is CSVVQGKVYGYTF. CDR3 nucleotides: TGCAGCGTTGTACAGGGGAAGGTCTATGGCTACACCTTC.